The clone carrying this T cell receptor (beta chain) was observed a handful of times. Its target is not known. These data belong to a study of T cell repertoires in cytomegalovirus infection. About the research overall: CMV infection plus the matching HLA type was flagged by public TCR beta signatures.

Whole-study findings and limits: Using cumulative public TCR beta family frequency, the authors identified those who carried CMV together with the relevant HLA. Across the ex vivo response, the dominant clonotypes were HLA-C-restricted CMV-specific TCR beta clonotypes.

TCRdb analysed the reads with MiXCR anew, one entry per CDR3 protein. The top ten hold roughly 13% of the sample, which has more than 350,000 distinct CDR3 sequences, roughly 30% seen once. Germline CDR1 is SQVTM and CDR2 is ANQGSEA. Trimming stripped 4 bases from V and 0 bases from J, with 12 bases between. This CDR3 region has 14 residues. The clonotype originates from a human donor in good health (CMV status not recorded). Some clones in this sample may be carry-over from other donors' samples. Sequencing was performed on PBMCs. The gene calls are TRBV29-1 and TRBJ1-1, with D perhaps matching TRBD1 (6 bases). The CDR3 loop is CSVVEDSLNTEAFF. For the CDR3, the DNA is TGCAGCGTTGTTGAGGACAGCTTGAACACTGAAGCTTTCTTT. Supplemented by reference TRBV29-1 and TRBJ1-1, the full variable domain reads SAVISQKPSRDICQRGTSLTIQCQVDSQVTMMFWYRQQPGQSLTLIATANQGSEATYESGFVIDKFPISRPNLTFSTLTVSNMSPEDSSIYLCSVVEDSLNTEAFFGQGTRLTVV.